This entry lists 21 T cell receptor beta chains sequenced from one sample in a study of blood T cell repertoires in COVID-19. Generated by immunoSEQ multiplex PCR, the TCRdb table keeps only in-frame clones and is missing some. The sample lists roughly 60,000 clones, around 80% occurring once. Material: peripheral blood. Receptor source: a man younger than 45 with COVID-19, enrolled during active disease.

This chain uses TRBV7-9 with TRBJ1-1; D not certain. Germline V gene lookup returns CDR1 SEHNR and CDR2 FQNEAQ (reference sequence). The CDR3 spans 13 residues. V shed 1 base and J shed 8 bases, with 11 bases lying between them. The CDR3 bases are TGTGCCAGCAGCTTAGGTGGTGAGGGCGAAGCTTTCTTT. Translating it yields CASSLGGEGEAFF.

V is TRBV4-1 and J is TRBJ1-4; a possible D gene is TRBD1 (6 bases). The CDR3 length is 15 residues. Germline CDR1 MGHRA, CDR2 YSYEKL. Deletions cut 6 bases from V and 9 bases from J, with 20 bases between. The CDR3 DNA is TGCGCCAGCAGTCAGAGGGGGGGGGCAGGGCAAAAACTGTTTTTT. The encoded protein is CASSQRGGAGQKLFF.

This clone was observed once. The chain is built from TRBV15 and TRBJ2-3; 11 nucleotides agree with TRBD2. V shed 9 bases, J shed 6 bases, and the junction held 8 bases outside the gene matches. The CDR3 runs to 14 residues. The germline V gene has CDR1 LNHNV and CDR2 YYDKDF (reference sequence). The CDR3 loop is CATYSGRARDTQYF. CDR3 coding DNA: TGTGCCACGTATAGCGGGAGGGCACGTGATACGCAGTATTTT.

The chain links TRBV19 to TRBJ1-5; 8 positions match TRBD1. CDR3 length: 14 amino acids. V lost 4 bases and J lost 6; bases outside the gene matches: 5. Germline V gene data show CDR1 as LNHDA and CDR2 as SQIVND (reference sequence). The CDR3 reads CASSTPGGTQPQHF. In nucleotides, the CDR3 is TGTGCCAGTAGTACCCCAGGGGGCACTCAGCCCCAGCATTTT.

The V and J genes are TRBV7-9 and TRBJ1-4; 9 bases fit TRBD1. This CDR3 contains 15 residues. The germline gives CDR1 SEHNR, CDR2 FQNEAQ (reference sequence). The J segment lost 8 bases and the V segment lost 3 bases, leaving 7 bases of the junction unmatched. The CDR3 loop reads CASSFQQGAGEKLFF. The CDR3 DNA is TGTGCCAGCAGCTTTCAACAGGGGGCGGGGGAAAAACTGTTTTTT.

The V gene is TRBV28, the J gene TRBJ1-1, with 7 bases that match TRBD1. The CDR3 runs to 16 residues. V was pared by 5 bases and J by 1 base, with 10 bases of the junction left unmatched. The germline gives CDR1 MDHEN, CDR2 SYDVKM. CDR3 DNA: TGTGCCAGCAGTCTATTAGACAGGGAACAGAACACTGAAGCTTTCTTT. Its translation is CASSLLDREQNTEAFF.

This sequence joins TRBV7-7 and TRBJ2-2, with D perhaps TRBD2 (6 bases). The V gene's germline CDR1 is SSHAT and CDR2 FNYEAQ (reference sequence). There are 12 residues in the CDR3. The CDR3 DNA sequence: TGTGCTTATGGGGAGGACACCGGGGAGCTGTTTTTT. Protein: CAYGEDTGELFF.

The V and J genes are TRBV19 and TRBJ1-5; 8 nucleotides line up with TRBD1. Germline CDR1 LNHDA, CDR2 SQIVND (reference sequence). The V and J ends lost 4 bases and 4 bases, in that order; junction bases with no gene match: 6. The CDR3 contains 15 residues. The CDR3 nucleotides read TGTGCCAGTAGTACGTATACAGGGGGTAATCAGCCCCAGCATTTT. Translating gives CASSTYTGGNQPQHF.

This rearrangement joins TRBV2 to TRBJ2-1, with TRBD2 identical over 15 bases. This CDR3 has 16 amino acids. Germline trimming cut 2 bases from V and 12 bases from J; bases unmatched to any gene: 8. Germline V CDR1 and CDR2: SNHLY, FYNNEI. CDR3: CASSEQRGLAGGGQFF. DNA of the CDR3: TGTGCCAGCAGTGAACAGAGGGGACTAGCGGGAGGTGGGCAGTTCTTC.

The chain employs TRBV19 and TRBJ1-1; D is undetermined. CDR1 is LNHDA and CDR2 is SQIVND in the germline V gene (reference sequence). V was clipped by 6 bases and J by 5 bases, with 16 bases between them. CDR3 length: 14 amino acids. This chain's CDR3 is CASRTRRESTEAFF. CDR3 DNA: TGTGCCAGTAGGACAAGACGGGAATCAACTGAAGCTTTCTTT.

The gene calls are TRBV7-9 and TRBJ1-3; maybe TRBD1 (6 bases). This CDR3 spans 14 amino acids. The V and J ends lost 1 base and 4 bases respectively, with 8 bases between them. Germline V gene sequence: CDR1 SEHNR, CDR2 FQNEAQ (reference sequence). As DNA, the CDR3 is TGTGCCAGCAGCTTAGGGGGGCCCGGAAACACCATATATTTT. This sequence encodes CASSLGGPGNTIYF.

This clone was observed a handful of times. The chain carries TRBV6-6 and TRBJ1-6; TRBD1 is a possible D gene (5 bases). The CDR3 totals 15 residues. V gave up 6 bases and J gave up 1 base, with 10 bases separating them. Germline values: CDR1 MNHNY, CDR2 SVGAGI (reference sequence). The CDR3 DNA reads as TGTGCCAGCAGCCTTGGGGGGTCCTATAATTCACCCCTCCACTTT. Protein sequence: CASSLGGSYNSPLHF.

The chain combines TRBV5-1 with TRBJ2-1; no clear D. With 7 bases removed from V and 7 bases from J, the gap between germline ends came to 18 bases. Per the germline V gene, CDR1 is SGHRS and CDR2 is YFSETQ. The CDR3 spans 14 residues. In nucleotides, the CDR3 is TGCGCCAGCCACCCGCTAGAATTGGCGAATGAGCAGTTCTTC. As protein: CASHPLELANEQFF.

The V and J genes are TRBV15 and TRBJ2-7; 9 bases line up with TRBD2. CDR3 length: 15 amino acids. CDR1 is LNHNV, CDR2 YYDKDF, per germline (reference sequence). Trimming at V came to 2 bases and at J to 1 base, leaving 3 bases not matched to a gene. CDR3 residues: CATSRTTSGSYEQYF. The CDR3, as DNA: TGTGCCACCAGCAGAACGACTAGCGGATCCTACGAGCAGTACTTC.

J is TRBJ1-2 and V is TRBV6-5; D gene ambiguous. The CDR3 is 13 residues long. Trimming removed 3 bases at V and 0 bases at J, with 5 bases between. The germline CDR1 and CDR2 sequences are MNHEY and SVGAGI. CDR3 amino acids: CASSYSPNYGYTF. CDR3 nucleotide sequence: TGTGCCAGCAGTTATAGCCCTAACTATGGCTACACCTTC.

The V and J genes are TRBV27 and TRBJ1-4, with unresolved D. V lost 5 bases and J lost 8, with 18 bases in between. The CDR3 runs 15 residues. Germline V gene sequence: CDR1 MNHEY, CDR2 SMNVEV (reference sequence). The DNA of the CDR3 is TGTGCCAGCAGTACCAACACAAACGGGAGAGAAAAACTGTTTTTT. It yields the protein CASSTNTNGREKLFF.

The chain employs TRBV4-1 and TRBJ2-1; TRBD2 aligns across 8 bases. With V trimmed by 2 bases and J by 4 bases, 4 bases remained unmatched. CDR1 and CDR2 from the germline V gene are MGHRA and YSYEKL. The CDR3 is 15 amino acids. DNA of the CDR3: TGCGCCAGCAGCCAATCGGGACTAGATTACAATGAGCAGTTCTTC. Amino acids: CASSQSGLDYNEQFF.

This clone was observed a handful of times. This rearrangement joins TRBV28 to TRBJ1-3; TRBD1 matches at 8 bases. Germline trimming cut 2 bases from V and 3 bases from J; bases unmatched to any gene: 3. Germline V CDR1 and CDR2: MDHEN, SYDVKM. This CDR3 contains 15 residues. The CDR3 reads CASSLTGTGGNTIYF. The CDR3 nucleotides are TGTGCCAGCAGTTTAACCGGGACAGGTGGAAACACCATATATTTT.

The chain carries TRBV3-1 (or the pseudogene TRBV3-2) and TRBJ1-5; a possible D gene is TRBD1 (5 bases). Germline V gene lookup returns CDR1 LGHDT and CDR2 YNNKEL (reference sequence). Deletions cut 1 base from V and 4 bases from J, with 14 bases between. The CDR3 sequence is 16 residues long. In DNA form, the CDR3 reads TGTGCCAGCAGCCAAGGAGGCCCAGGGCTGAATCAGCCCCAGCATTTT. This translates into CASSQGGPGLNQPQHF.

The chain joins TRBV19 to TRBJ1-6; 8 bases match TRBD1. The CDR3 is 15 residues long. Germline V gene data show CDR1 as LNHDA and CDR2 as SQIVND (reference sequence). V dropped 8 bases and J dropped 7; count of bases not matched to a gene: 10. The CDR3 DNA reads as TGTGCCAGTGCCGCAGGGGGCTTAGAAAATTCACCCCTCCACTTT. Its protein product is CASAAGGLENSPLHF.

The V gene is TRBV3-1 (or the pseudogene TRBV3-2), the J gene TRBJ1-4; possible D gene TRBD1, 5 bases. The V end lost 3 bases, the J end lost 7 bases, and 15 bases lay between the germline ends. The CDR3 loop spans 15 amino acids. Germline CDR1 and CDR2: LGHDT and YNNKEL (reference sequence). The CDR3 DNA reads TGTGCCAGCAGCCAGGGGGGAGGGAAAGGTGAAAAACTGTTTTTT. The encoded protein is CASSQGGGKGEKLFF.